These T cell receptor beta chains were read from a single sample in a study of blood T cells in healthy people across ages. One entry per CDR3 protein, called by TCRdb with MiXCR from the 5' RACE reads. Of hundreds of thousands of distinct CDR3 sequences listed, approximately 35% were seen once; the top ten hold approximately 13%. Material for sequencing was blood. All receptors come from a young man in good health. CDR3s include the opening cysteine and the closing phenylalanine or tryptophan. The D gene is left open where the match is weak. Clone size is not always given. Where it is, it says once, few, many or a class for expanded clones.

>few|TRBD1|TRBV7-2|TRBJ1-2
TGTGCCAGCAGCTTAAATACAGGGGGCGCTTATGGCTACACCTTC
CASSLNTGGAYGYTF
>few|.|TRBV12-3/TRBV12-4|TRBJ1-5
TGTGCCAGCAGTCTACAAGGACCGGGGGGCAATCAGCCCCAGCATTTT
CASSLQGPGGNQPQHF
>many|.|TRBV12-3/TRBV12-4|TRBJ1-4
TGTGCCAGCAGGAAGACAGCCAATAATGAAAAACTGTTTTTT
CASRKTANNEKLFF
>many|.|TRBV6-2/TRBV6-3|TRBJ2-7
TGTGCCAGCAACCCGAACTCCTACGAGCAGTACTTC
CASNPNSYEQYF
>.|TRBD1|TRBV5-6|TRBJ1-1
TGTGCCAGCAGCTTAACCACAGGGGGCGCGAACACTGAAGCTTTCTTT
CASSLTTGGANTEAFF
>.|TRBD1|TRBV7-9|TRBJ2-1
TGTGCCAGCAGCACCGAAACAGGGGGCCGTAATGAGCAGTTCTTC
CASSTETGGRNEQFF
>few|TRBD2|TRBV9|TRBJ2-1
TGTGCCAGCAGCTTAGGACTAGCGGGGAGAACTGCCTACTATGAGCAGTTCTTC
CASSLGLAGRTAYYEQFF
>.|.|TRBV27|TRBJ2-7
TGTGCCAGCAGCTCGGGACTTACCTACGAGCAGTACTTC
CASSSGLTYEQYF
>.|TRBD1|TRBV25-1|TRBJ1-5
TGTGCCAACAGTGAGGGGGCAGGTCAGCCCCAGCATTTT
CANSEGAGQPQHF
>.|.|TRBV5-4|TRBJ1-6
TGTGCCAGCAGCCTGGGAAGGGGTAATTCGCCCCCCCACTTT
CASSLGRGNSPPHF
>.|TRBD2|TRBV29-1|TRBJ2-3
TGCAGCGTTCAAATGACTAGCGGGCTCACAGATACGCAGTATTTT
CSVQMTSGLTDTQYF
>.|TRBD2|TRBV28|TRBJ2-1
TGTGCCAGCAGGGTCGTAACGGGGGGGGTTAATGAGCAGTTCTTC
CASRVVTGGVNEQFF
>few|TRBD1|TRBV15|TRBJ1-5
TGTGCCACCAGCAGGGTTGACAGGGGAGAACAGCCCCAGCATTTT
CATSRVDRGEQPQHF
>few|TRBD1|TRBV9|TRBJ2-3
TGTGCCAGCAGCGTAGTGGGACAGGGGGCGCGGGATACGCAGTATTTT
CASSVVGQGARDTQYF
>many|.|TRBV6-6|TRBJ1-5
TGTGCCAGCAGTTACCGGGGTGGCAATCAGCCCCAGCATTTT
CASSYRGGNQPQHF
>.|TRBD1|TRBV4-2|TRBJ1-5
TGTGCCAGCAGCCAAGACCCGGGACAGGGGGCCAATCAGCCCCAGCATTTT
CASSQDPGQGANQPQHF
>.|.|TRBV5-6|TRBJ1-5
TGTGCCAGCAGCCCCGGGGGGGGTTTACAGCCCCAGCATTTT
CASSPGGGLQPQHF
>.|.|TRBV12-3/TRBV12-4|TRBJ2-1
TGTGCCAGCAGTTCAGGAGGGGGCCCCTGGGATGAGCAGTTCTTC
CASSSGGGPWDEQFF
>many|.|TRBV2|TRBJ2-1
TGTGCCAGCAGATTGACTATAACTTCCTACAATGAGCAGTTCTTC
CASRLTITSYNEQFF
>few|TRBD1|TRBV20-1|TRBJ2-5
TGCAGTGCTCCTCTGACAGGGAACTACAATGAGCAGTACTTC
CSAPLTGNYNEQYF
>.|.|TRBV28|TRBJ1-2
TGTGCCAGCAGTTCCCGGGACTGGGATGGCTACACCTTC
CASSSRDWDGYTF
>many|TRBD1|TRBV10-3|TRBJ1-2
TGTGCCATCAGCGGGACAGGGGATGGCTACACCTTC
CAISGTGDGYTF
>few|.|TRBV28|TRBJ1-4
TGTGCCAGCAGTCCGGTTGAGGGGCGAGGAGAAAAACTGTTTTTT
CASSPVEGRGEKLFF
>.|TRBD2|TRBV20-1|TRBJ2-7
TGCAGTGCTAAATTTTCGGGAGGGTTAGGCGAGCAGTACTTC
CSAKFSGGLGEQYF
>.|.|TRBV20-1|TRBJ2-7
TGCAGTGCGATAGCGGATTGGAGCGAGCAGTACTTC
CSAIADWSEQYF
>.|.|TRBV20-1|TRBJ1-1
TGCAGTGCTGGCCACACTGAAGCTTTCTTT
CSAGHTEAFF
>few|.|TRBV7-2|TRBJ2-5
TGTGCCAGCAGCCGTCCCCTCAGGGATGAGACCCAGTACTTC
CASSRPLRDETQYF
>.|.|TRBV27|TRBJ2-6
TGTGCCACCGCTTTTAGCGCGACCAACGTCCTGACTTTC
CATAFSATNVLTF
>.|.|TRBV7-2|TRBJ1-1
TGTGCCAGCAGCTTAGCAGTAATGCGGGAAGCTTTCTTT
CASSLAVMREAFF
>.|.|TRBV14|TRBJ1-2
TGTGCCAGCAGCCAGGCGATCGGGAATGGCTACACCTTC
CASSQAIGNGYTF
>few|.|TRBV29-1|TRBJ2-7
TGCAGCGCCGCCCCCAGGACCTACGAGCAGTACTTC
CSAAPRTYEQYF
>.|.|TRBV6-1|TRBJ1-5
TGTGCCAGCAGTGAGGGCCTGAGGGGCAATCAGCCCCAGCATTTT
CASSEGLRGNQPQHF
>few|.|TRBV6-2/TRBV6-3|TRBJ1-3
TGTGCCAGCAGTTACGGTGGTTCTGGAAACACCATATATTTT
CASSYGGSGNTIYF
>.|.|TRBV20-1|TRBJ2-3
TGCAGTGCTAGGGTAATGGAGCCCCGCACAGATACGCAGTATTTT
CSARVMEPRTDTQYF
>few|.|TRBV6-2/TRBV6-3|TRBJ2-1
TGTGCCAGCAGTTACGTCGGCCAGAACAATGAGCAGTTCTTC
CASSYVGQNNEQFF
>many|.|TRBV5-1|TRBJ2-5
TGCGCCAGCAGCTTGATTAGCGAGGCACAAGAGACCCAGTACTTC
CASSLISEAQETQYF
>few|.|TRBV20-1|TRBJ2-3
TGCAGTGCTATGGTTGAATCAGAACAGGGAAGCACAGATACGCAGTATTTT
CSAMVESEQGSTDTQYF
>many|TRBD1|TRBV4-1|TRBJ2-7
TGCGCCAGCAGCCAAGGACAGGGCAGAATGTACGAGCAGTACTTC
CASSQGQGRMYEQYF
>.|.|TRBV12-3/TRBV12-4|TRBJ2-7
TGTGCCAGCAGTCATCAGCGGATTCGCTCCTACGAGCAGTACTTC
CASSHQRIRSYEQYF
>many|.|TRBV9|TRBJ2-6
TGTGCCAGCAGTAAATCTGGGGCCAACGTCCTGACTTTC
CASSKSGANVLTF
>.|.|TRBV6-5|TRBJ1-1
TGTGCCAGCAGGCCGGGAGAGGAAACTGAAGCTTTCTTT
CASRPGEETEAFF
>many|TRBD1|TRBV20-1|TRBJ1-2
TGCAGTGCTAGAGACACAGGGGACCTAAACTATGGCTACACCTTC
CSARDTGDLNYGYTF